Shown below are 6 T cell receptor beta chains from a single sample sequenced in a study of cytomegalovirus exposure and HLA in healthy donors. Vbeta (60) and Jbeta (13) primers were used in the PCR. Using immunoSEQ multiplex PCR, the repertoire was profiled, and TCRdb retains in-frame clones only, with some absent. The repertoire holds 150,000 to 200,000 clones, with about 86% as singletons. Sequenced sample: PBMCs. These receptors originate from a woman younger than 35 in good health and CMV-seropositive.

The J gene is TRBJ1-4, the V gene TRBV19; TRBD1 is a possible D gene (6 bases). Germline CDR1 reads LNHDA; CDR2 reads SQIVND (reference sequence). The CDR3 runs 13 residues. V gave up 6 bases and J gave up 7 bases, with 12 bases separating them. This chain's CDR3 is CASRTGGGEKLFF. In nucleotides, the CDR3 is TGTGCCAGTAGGACAGGCGGGGGTGAAAAACTGTTTTTT.

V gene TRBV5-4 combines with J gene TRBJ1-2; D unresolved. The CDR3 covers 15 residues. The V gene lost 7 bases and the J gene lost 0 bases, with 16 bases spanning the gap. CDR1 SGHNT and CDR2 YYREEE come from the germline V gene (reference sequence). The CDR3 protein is CASAELRSSNYGYTF. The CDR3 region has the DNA TGTGCCAGCGCCGAGCTCCGCTCGTCTAACTATGGCTACACCTTC.

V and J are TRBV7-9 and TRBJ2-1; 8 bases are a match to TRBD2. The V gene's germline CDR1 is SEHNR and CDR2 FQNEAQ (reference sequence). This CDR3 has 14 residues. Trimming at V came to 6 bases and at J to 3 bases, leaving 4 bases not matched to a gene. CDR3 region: CASRRGEGYNEQFF. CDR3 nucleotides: TGTGCCAGCAGGCGGGGGGAGGGCTACAATGAGCAGTTCTTC. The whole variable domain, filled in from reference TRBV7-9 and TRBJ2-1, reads DTGVSQNPRHKITKRGQNVTFRCDPISEHNRLYWYRQTLGQGPEFLTYFQNEAQLEKSRLLSDRFSAERPKGSFSTLEIQRTEQGDSAMYLCASRRGEGYNEQFFGPGTRLTVL.

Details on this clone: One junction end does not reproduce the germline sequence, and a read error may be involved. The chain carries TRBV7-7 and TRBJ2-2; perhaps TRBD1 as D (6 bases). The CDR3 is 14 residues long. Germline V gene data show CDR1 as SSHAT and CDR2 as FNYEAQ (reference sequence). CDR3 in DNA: TGTGCTAGCAGCACCCTACAGGGTCTGGGGGAGCTGTTTTTT. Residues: CASSTLQGLGELFF.

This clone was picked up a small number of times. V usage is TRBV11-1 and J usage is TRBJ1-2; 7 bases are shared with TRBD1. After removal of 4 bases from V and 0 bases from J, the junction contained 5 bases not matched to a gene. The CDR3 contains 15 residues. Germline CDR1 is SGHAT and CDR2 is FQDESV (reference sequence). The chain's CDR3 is CASSSSGQTNYGYTF. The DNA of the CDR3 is TGTGCCAGCAGCTCATCGGGACAGACTAACTATGGCTACACCTTC.

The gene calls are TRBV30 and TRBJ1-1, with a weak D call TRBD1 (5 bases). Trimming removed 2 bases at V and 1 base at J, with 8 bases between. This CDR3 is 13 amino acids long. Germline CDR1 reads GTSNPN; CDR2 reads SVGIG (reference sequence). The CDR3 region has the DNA TGTGCCTGGAGTCCGACAGAGAACACTGAAGCTTTCTTT. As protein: CAWSPTENTEAFF. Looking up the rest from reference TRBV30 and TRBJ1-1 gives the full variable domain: SQTIHQWPATLVQPVGSPLSLECTVEGTSNPNLYWYRQAAGRGLQLLFYSVGIGQISSEVPQNLSASRPQDRQFILSSKKLLLSDSGFYLCAWSPTENTEAFFGQGTRLTVV.